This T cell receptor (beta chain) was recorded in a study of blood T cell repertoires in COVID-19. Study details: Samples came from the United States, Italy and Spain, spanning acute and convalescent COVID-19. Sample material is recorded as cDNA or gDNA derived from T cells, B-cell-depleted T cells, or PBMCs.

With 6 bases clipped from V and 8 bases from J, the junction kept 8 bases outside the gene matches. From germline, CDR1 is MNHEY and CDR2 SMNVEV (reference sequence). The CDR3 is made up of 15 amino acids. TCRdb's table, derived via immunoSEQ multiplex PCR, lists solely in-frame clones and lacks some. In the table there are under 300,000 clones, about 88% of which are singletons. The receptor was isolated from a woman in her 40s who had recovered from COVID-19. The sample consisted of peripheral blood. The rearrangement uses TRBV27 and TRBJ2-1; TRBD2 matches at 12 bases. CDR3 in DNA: TGTGCCAGCAGGCCGACTAGCGGGAGACCCCATGAGCAGTTCTTC. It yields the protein CASRPTSGRPHEQFF.